Listed below are T cell receptor beta chains from one sample, sequenced in a study of CD8 T cells in ankylosing spondylitis. Using its own MiXCR run on the 5' RACE reads, TCRdb lists one record per CDR3 protein. The sample shows roughly 250,000 distinct CDR3 sequences, roughly 8.6% of them seen only once. Sequences were obtained from blood, either unsorted or a sorted T cell fraction (not recorded which). Source of these receptors: a male donor with ankylosing spondylitis or in good health (not recorded which). The CDR3 runs from the conserved cysteine through the conserved F or W.

J | V | CDR3
TRBJ2-1 | TRBV11-2 | CASSLALHPPYNEQFF
TRBJ2-7 | TRBV10-3 | CAITVGRPGDEQYF
TRBJ2-2 | TRBV20-1 | CSVPSPGELFF
TRBJ2-7 | TRBV14 | CASSQGPGGGEQYF
TRBJ1-2 | TRBV20-1 | CSAHSGGYTF
TRBJ2-1 | TRBV20-1 | CSALGTRGRYNEQFF
TRBJ2-5 | TRBV4-1 | CASSQRTTGIFQETQYF
TRBJ1-3 | TRBV3-1 | CATSQDGAGLSGNTIYF
TRBJ2-3 | TRBV7-2 | CASSLFRGQSTDTQYF
TRBJ2-7 | TRBV3-1 | CASSQGPRDSYEQYF
TRBJ1-1 | TRBV20-1 | CSAKGTGGLNTEAFF
TRBJ2-1 | TRBV20-1 | CSARAGQMNNEQFF
TRBJ1-4 | TRBV20-1 | CSARDYRVKESEKLFF
TRBJ2-5 | TRBV7-3 | CASSLNSYTAQYF
TRBJ2-7 | TRBV7-9 | CASSLVQGANEQYF
TRBJ2-1 | TRBV20-1 | CSAIDEQFF
TRBJ2-1 | TRBV11-3 | CASSLVTGPYNEQFF
TRBJ2-1 | TRBV12-3/TRBV12-4 | CASSSTGGRSNEQFF
TRBJ2-5 | TRBV29-1 | CSVLPWDMKKTQYF
TRBJ2-1 | TRBV7-2 | CASSSRLAGGPYNEQFF
TRBJ2-5 | TRBV27 | CASSLPGGKTQYF
TRBJ2-5 | TRBV5-1 | CASSRDRVEETQYF
TRBJ1-1 | TRBV5-6 | CASSPGLDTEAFF
TRBJ2-3 | TRBV6-1 | CASKAYGGTDTQYF
TRBJ1-3 | TRBV20-1 | CSVRTPEGNTIYF
TRBJ2-1 | TRBV3-1 | CASSQDGYNADNEQFF
TRBJ2-1 | TRBV18 | CASSPSTKAGVSNEQFF
TRBJ1-5 | TRBV5-1 | CASSRRRDRASNQPQHF
TRBJ1-2 | TRBV29-1 | CRPQGYYGYTF
TRBJ1-3 | TRBV4-1 | CASSQEAGAGNTIYF
TRBJ2-5 | TRBV5-1 | CASSLGTQKETQYF
TRBJ1-1 | TRBV7-3 | CASSLNRENTEAFF
TRBJ1-2 | TRBV24-1 | CATSGPRDSANYGYTF
TRBJ2-7 | TRBV20-1 | CSARGQGPPYEQYF
TRBJ2-3 | TRBV4-2 | CASSQQSGTGTDTQYF
TRBJ2-7 | TRBV15 | CATSRVEGGLYEQYF
TRBJ1-2 | TRBV27 | CASSPQGRGYTF
TRBJ2-7 | TRBV10-3 | CAISEEGAYTYEQYF
TRBJ2-3 | TRBV20-1 | CSARVEAGPTTDTQYF
TRBJ1-1 | TRBV11-3 | CASSLEGTGDTEAFF
TRBJ2-1 | TRBV4-3 | CASSQGLVPPKYNEQFF
TRBJ1-6 | TRBV5-1 | CASRRTGNNSPLHF
TRBJ2-7 | TRBV6-1 | CASRILSGDHYEQYF
TRBJ2-5 | TRBV29-1 | CSVEGLAGAQETQYF
TRBJ2-7 | TRBV27 | CASSSLGTGAPYEQYF
TRBJ2-6 | TRBV4-3 | CASSQEQPQSSGANVLTF